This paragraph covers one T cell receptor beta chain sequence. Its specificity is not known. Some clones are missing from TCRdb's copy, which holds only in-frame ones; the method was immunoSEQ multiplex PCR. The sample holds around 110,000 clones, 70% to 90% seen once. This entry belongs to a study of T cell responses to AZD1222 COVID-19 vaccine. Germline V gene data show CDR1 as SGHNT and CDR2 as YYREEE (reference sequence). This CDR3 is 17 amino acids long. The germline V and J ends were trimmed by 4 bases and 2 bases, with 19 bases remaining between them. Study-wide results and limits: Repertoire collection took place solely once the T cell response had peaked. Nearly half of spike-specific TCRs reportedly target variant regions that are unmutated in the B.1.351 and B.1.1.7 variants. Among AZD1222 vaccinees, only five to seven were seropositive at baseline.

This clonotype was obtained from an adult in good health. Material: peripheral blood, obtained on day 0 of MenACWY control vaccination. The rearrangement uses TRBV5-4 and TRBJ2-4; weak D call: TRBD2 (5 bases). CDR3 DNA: TGTGCCAGCAGCCCCGGAGGAACTAGGTTTTCCAAAAACATTCAGTACTTC. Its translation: CASSPGGTRFSKNIQYF.